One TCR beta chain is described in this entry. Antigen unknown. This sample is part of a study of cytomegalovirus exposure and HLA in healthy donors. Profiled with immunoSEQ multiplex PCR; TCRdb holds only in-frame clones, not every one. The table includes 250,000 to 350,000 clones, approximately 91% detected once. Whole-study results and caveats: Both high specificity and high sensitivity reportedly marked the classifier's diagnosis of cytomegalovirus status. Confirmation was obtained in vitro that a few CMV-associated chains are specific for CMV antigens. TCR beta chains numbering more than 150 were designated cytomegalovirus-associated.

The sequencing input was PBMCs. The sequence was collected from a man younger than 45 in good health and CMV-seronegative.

CDR3 loop: CASSYGTANNEKLFF. CDR3 nucleotide sequence: TGTGCCAGCAGTTACGGGACAGCCAATAATGAAAAACTGTTTTTT. The V call is TRBV6-5, the J call TRBJ1-4, with TRBD1 matching 7 bases. CDR1 and CDR2 from the germline V gene are MNHEY and SVGAGI. This CDR3 spans 15 amino acids. The V segment lost 2 bases and the J segment 4 bases; nucleotides outside the gene matches: 4.